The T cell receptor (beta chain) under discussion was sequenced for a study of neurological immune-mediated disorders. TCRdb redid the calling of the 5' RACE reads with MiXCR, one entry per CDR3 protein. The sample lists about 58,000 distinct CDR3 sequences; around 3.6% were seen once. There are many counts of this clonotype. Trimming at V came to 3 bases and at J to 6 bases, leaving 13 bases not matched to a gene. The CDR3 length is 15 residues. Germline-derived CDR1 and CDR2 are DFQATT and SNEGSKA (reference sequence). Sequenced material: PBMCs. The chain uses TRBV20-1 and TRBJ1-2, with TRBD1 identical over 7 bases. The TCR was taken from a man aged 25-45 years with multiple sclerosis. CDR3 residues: CSARLGQPILDGYTF. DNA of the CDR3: TGCAGTGCTAGGTTGGGACAGCCTATTTTGGATGGCTACACCTTC.